The 20 T cell receptor beta chains below come from one sample, sequenced in a study of blood T cells in healthy people across ages (dated by TCRdb to the mid-2010s). Libraries were prepared through 5' RACE. The data were produced on an Illumina HiSeq 2500. A second PCR of roughly 6 to 11 cycles was run with a J-beta primer mix and a sample-barcoded 5' primer. TCRdb handled the public reads itself, with Q25 trimming in fastp and clone calling in MiXCR, and kept productive beta chains. Duplicate CDR3 protein sequences are folded into a single record with the most common DNA and genes. The sample table lists more than 800,000 distinct CDR3 sequences, less than 50% of them with a count of one. The top ten hold about 19% of the sample. Sequenced: blood. Every receptor here comes from a woman aged 55 to 70 in good health.

The table lists this clonotype with a few counts. This sequence joins TRBV4-2 and TRBJ2-5; D not resolved. Germline V gene lookup returns CDR1 LGHNA and CDR2 YNFKEQ. The CDR3 is 15 amino acids. The ends were cut back, 0 bases at V and 1 base at J, with 9 bases in the middle. The CDR3 nucleotides read TGTGCCAGCAGCCAAGATGGAGCTACCCAAGAGACCCAGTACTTC. Amino acid sequence: CASSQDGATQETQYF.

This clonotype turned up a few times. The V call is TRBV9, the J call TRBJ2-1, with TRBD2 matching 7 bases. Germline V gives CDR1 SGDLS, CDR2 YYNGEE. The CDR3 is 15 amino acids. J lost 6 bases, V lost 0 bases, and 6 bases had no gene match. The CDR3 sequence: CASSVAGGGANEQFF. CDR3 DNA: TGTGCCAGCAGCGTAGCCGGGGGAGGGGCCAATGAGCAGTTCTTC.

This clonotype came up once. The chain links TRBV28 to TRBJ2-1; 10 nucleotides agree with TRBD2. The trim removed 6 bases at V and 9 bases at J, leaving 11 bases unmatched. Germline V lookup: CDR1 MDHEN, CDR2 SYDVKM. This CDR3 is built from 15 residues. The CDR3, as DNA: TGTGCCAGCAGCCCGGGGACTAGCGCTGATGGTGAGCAGTTCTTC. It translates to CASSPGTSADGEQFF.

The chain has TRBV2 and TRBJ2-7; D remains unclear. The CDR3 totals 15 residues. Germline CDR1 SNHLY, CDR2 FYNNEI. Deletions cut 3 bases from V and 0 bases from J, with 12 bases between. Here the CDR3 reads CASSDSQMYSYEQYF. In DNA, the CDR3 is TGTGCCAGCAGTGATTCTCAGATGTACTCCTACGAGCAGTACTTC.

This CDR3 is CSARTGNEKLFF. DNA for the CDR3: TGCAGCGCCAGGACGGGCAATGAAAAACTGTTTTTT. The V gene is TRBV29-1, the J gene TRBJ1-4; no definite D call. The CDR3 is 12 amino acids. Germline V gene data show CDR1 as SQVTM and CDR2 as ANQGSEA. V lost 7 bases and J 5 bases, leaving 11 bases between the germline ends.

The V and J genes are TRBV27 and TRBJ2-1; D remains ambiguous. The CDR3 extends over 13 amino acids. Germline V gene lookup returns CDR1 MNHEY and CDR2 SMNVEV (reference sequence). Trimming shortened V by 0 bases and J by 8 bases, and 8 bases separated the two germline ends. In DNA, the CDR3 is TGTGCCAGCAGTTTATCGCTTGTTTATGAGCAGTTCTTC. Protein product: CASSLSLVYEQFF.

This clonotype has just a few counts. The rearrangement links TRBV27 to TRBJ2-7, with a tentative D call TRBD1 (6 bases). The V gene lost 5 bases and the J gene lost 3 bases, with 14 bases spanning the gap. The germline CDR1 and CDR2 sequences are MNHEY and SMNVEV (reference sequence). CDR3 length: 14 residues. The chain's CDR3 is CASSPTGIHYEQYF. The CDR3 DNA is TGTGCCAGCAGTCCGACAGGTATACACTACGAGCAGTACTTC.

Only a few counts were recorded for this clonotype. The chain joins TRBV10-3 to TRBJ1-1; D gene ambiguous. The germline gives CDR1 ENHRY, CDR2 SYGVKD. The CDR3 covers 15 residues. Trimming shortened V by 0 bases and J by 0 bases, and 8 bases separated the two germline ends. In DNA, the CDR3 is TGTGCCATCAGTGAGTCGGCGGGGATGAACACTGAAGCTTTCTTT. The encoded protein is CAISESAGMNTEAFF.

J is TRBJ1-2 and V is TRBV7-9, with a possible D match to TRBD1 (5 bases). The V end was cut by 7 bases, the J end by 8 bases, with 14 bases between. This CDR3 is built from 12 residues. The V gene's germline CDR1 is SEHNR and CDR2 FQNEAQ (reference sequence). Here the CDR3 DNA reads TGTGCCAGCAATGTGGCAGGGACCGGCTACACCTTC. Translated: CASNVAGTGYTF.

This clonotype was counted only a few times. The rearrangement joins TRBV10-3 to TRBJ2-1; 11 positions agree with TRBD2. The V gene's germline CDR1 is ENHRY and CDR2 SYGVKD. This CDR3 has 18 amino acids. Trimming took 4 bases from V and 1 from J; bases not matched to a gene: 9. DNA for the CDR3: TGTGCCATCAGTGGACTAGCGGGACATAGTAGGTCCTACAATGAGCAGTTCTTC. Amino acid sequence: CAISGLAGHSRSYNEQFF.

This chain links TRBV20-1 with TRBJ2-4, with 12 bases fitting TRBD2. The J call may be incorrect, as the DNA end agrees better with TRBJ2-7. Germline CDR1 DFQATT, CDR2 SNEGSKA (reference sequence). CDR3 length equals 14 residues. Here the CDR3 reads CSATSGRASGEQYF. The DNA of the CDR3 is TGCAGTGCTACTAGCGGGAGGGCCTCTGGCGAGCAGTACTTC.

Remarks on this clonotype: Its ends do not fully match the called genes, so a read error is possible. The chain couples TRBV9 to TRBJ2-7; 10 nucleotides agree with TRBD1. The CDR3 has 13 amino acids. Germline CDR1 SGDLS, CDR2 YYNGEE. The CDR3 sequence is CVSSVRDRGGQYF. DNA of the CDR3: TGTGTCAGCAGCGTTCGGGACAGGGGTGGGCAGTACTTC.

The V gene is TRBV29-1, the J gene TRBJ1-2; D remains ambiguous. Germline-derived CDR1 and CDR2 are SQVTM and ANQGSEA. The CDR3 has 14 residues. The V gene lost 8 bases and the J gene lost 2 bases, with 18 bases spanning the gap. Here the CDR3 DNA reads TGCAGCTCTAATCAACTACATGAGAACTATGGCTACACCTTC. This sequence encodes CSSNQLHENYGYTF.

V usage is TRBV5-1 and J usage is TRBJ2-7; 8 nucleotides match TRBD1. This CDR3 comprises 14 residues. The trim removed 0 bases at V and 5 bases at J, leaving 4 bases unmatched. Germline-derived CDR1 and CDR2 are SGHRS and YFSETQ. The CDR3 loop is CASSLVDRVDEQYF. In DNA, the CDR3 is TGCGCCAGCAGCTTGGTGGACAGGGTCGACGAGCAGTACTTC.

The V gene is TRBV6-5, the J gene TRBJ2-1; 11 bases are a match to TRBD2. The CDR3 length is 15 residues. In germline, CDR1 is MNHEY, CDR2 SVGAGI. The ends lost 6 bases at V and 9 bases at J; junction bases unmatched: 10. The CDR3 here is CASRPIAGGPSEQFF. CDR3 DNA sequence: TGTGCCAGCAGACCCATAGCGGGAGGGCCGAGTGAGCAGTTCTTC.

The chain carries TRBV10-2 and TRBJ1-2, with 7 bases aligning to TRBD1. The CDR3 sequence is 13 residues long. Germline lookup yields CDR1 WSHSY and CDR2 SAAADI. Unmatched junction bases numbered 2, after V lost 7 bases and J lost 0 bases. CDR3 nucleotide sequence: TGCGCCAGCACGGGACAGTCTAACTATGGCTACACCTTC. It specifies CASTGQSNYGYTF.

This clonotype was recorded many times. The V call is TRBV10-1, the J call TRBJ2-3; TRBD1 or TRBD2 may be the D gene (6 bases each). Germline loops: CDR1 WNHNN, CDR2 SYGVQD (reference sequence). Deletions cut 2 bases from V and 0 bases from J, with 9 bases between. The CDR3 consists of 15 residues. CDR3 sequence: CASSETGTSTDTQYF. DNA of the CDR3: TGCGCCAGCAGTGAGACAGGGACTAGCACAGATACGCAGTATTTT.

This sequence joins TRBV20-1 and TRBJ2-5; no definite D call. The DNA end is more similar to TRBJ2-7, so the J call may be wrong. Germline V gene lookup returns CDR1 DFQATT and CDR2 SNEGSKA (reference sequence). This CDR3 spans 12 amino acids. CDR3 DNA sequence: TGCGGCTCCACTTGGAAGGGTATCGAGCAGTACTTC. Translated, it gives CGSTWKGIEQYF.

The chain's CDR3 is CATSRDGGLAGFVGTQYF. The CDR3 nucleotides are TGTGCCACCAGCAGAGATGGGGGACTAGCGGGATTTGTAGGGACCCAGTACTTC. The chain links TRBV15 to TRBJ2-5, with 13 bases matching TRBD2. This CDR3 is 18 amino acids long. Germline V lookup: CDR1 LNHNV, CDR2 YYDKDF (reference sequence). J gave up 7 bases and V 0 bases, and 11 bases lay outside the gene matches.

The chain joins TRBV5-8 to TRBJ2-5, with 7 bases fitting TRBD2. Germline trimming cut 7 bases from V and 5 bases from J; bases unmatched to any gene: 14. This CDR3 is built from 15 residues. Germline-derived CDR1 and CDR2 are SGHTS and YDEGEE. As DNA, the CDR3 is TGTGCCAGCGCTGGTGGGAGGGTAGCGGTGGAGACCCAGTACTTC. This encodes CASAGGRVAVETQYF.